A selection of T cell receptor beta chains follows, all from one sample in a study of cytomegalovirus exposure and HLA in healthy donors. This table comes from immunoSEQ multiplex PCR, and its TCRdb copy is limited to in-frame clones, with some not included. The table records 280,000 or so clones, roughly 90% of them present only once. Sequenced material: PBMCs. Receptors were obtained from a woman aged 18-35 years in good health and CMV-seronegative. CDR3s include the opening cysteine and the closing phenylalanine or tryptophan. D genes are given only for firm matches. Clone size, where shown, is once, few, many, or a class for clones that have expanded.

j_call d_call cdr3_length clone_size v_call cdr3_aa cdr3_nt
TRBJ2-3 TRBD1 16 . TRBV4-1 CASSQVTGVYTDTQYF TGCGCCAGCAGCCAAGTAACAGGGGTTTACACAGATACGCAGTATTTT
TRBJ2-3 TRBD2 16 . TRBV4-1 CASSPGLAGVTDTQYF TGCGCCAGCAGCCCGGGACTAGCGGGAGTAACAGATACGCAGTATTTT
TRBJ2-1 TRBD2 12 . TRBV30 CAGTSGKNEQFF TGTGCCGGGACTAGCGGGAAAAATGAGCAGTTCTTC
TRBJ2-7 . 13 . TRBV7-9 CASSLARHYEQYF TGTGCCAGCAGCTTGGCCCGCCATTACGAGCAGTACTTC
TRBJ2-1 TRBD2 17 . TRBV14 CASSHTRGLAGRNEQFF TGTGCCAGCAGCCACACAAGGGGACTAGCGGGACGCAATGAGCAGTTCTTC
TRBJ2-5 . 13 . TRBV9 CASSVGQQETQYF TGTGCCAGCAGCGTAGGACAGCAAGAGACCCAGTACTTC
TRBJ2-1 TRBD2 16 . TRBV7-3 CASSFIAGGPNNEQFF TGTGCCAGCAGCTTCATAGCGGGAGGGCCGAACAATGAGCAGTTCTTC
TRBJ2-7 . 15 . TRBV25-1 CASSEMGVGSYEQYF TGTGCCAGCAGTGAAATGGGAGTCGGATCCTACGAGCAGTACTTC
TRBJ2-7 TRBD1 14 . TRBV9 CASSVAGQGYEQYF TGTGCCAGCAGCGTAGCGGGACAGGGGTACGAGCAGTACTTC
TRBJ2-3 TRBD2 17 . TRBV5-6 CASSLAGSGRITDTQYF TGTGCCAGCAGCTTGGCAGGTAGCGGGAGGATCACAGATACGCAGTATTTT
TRBJ2-2 . 15 . TRBV5-1 CASSSLDLYTGELFF TGCGCCAGCAGCTCCCTAGACCTTTACACCGGGGAGCTGTTTTTT
TRBJ1-4 . 13 . TRBV7-6 CASTSGRGEKLFF TGTGCCAGCACCTCGGGGAGGGGTGAAAAACTGTTTTTT
TRBJ2-5 TRBD1 15 once TRBV7-6 CASSSGTGGQETQYF TGTGCCAGCAGTTCCGGGACAGGGGGCCAAGAGACCCAGTACTTC
TRBJ2-1 TRBD2 18 . TRBV4-3 CASSQETPLAGGLDEQFF TGCGCCAGCAGCCAGGAAACCCCACTAGCGGGAGGTCTGGATGAGCAGTTCTTC
TRBJ1-2 . 14 few TRBV7-3 CASSLTSAARGYTF TGTGCCAGCAGCTTAACGTCTGCGGCGCGAGGCTACACCTTC
TRBJ1-3 . 16 . TRBV7-6 CASSLGTSRSGNTIYF TGTGCCAGCAGCTTGGGGACAAGTCGGTCTGGAAACACCATATATTTT
TRBJ1-4 . 16 . TRBV28 CASSSDVFSGLEKLFF TGTGCCAGCAGCTCAGACGTCTTTTCAGGGCTTGAAAAACTGTTTTTT
TRBJ2-1 TRBD2 15 . TRBV27 CATTSPGGSYNEQFF TGTGCCACCACCTCTCCGGGAGGCTCCTACAATGAGCAGTTCTTC
TRBJ2-1 TRBD1 15 . TRBV9 CASSVVGGKYNEQFF TGTGCCAGCAGCGTAGTAGGGGGCAAGTACAATGAGCAGTTCTTC
TRBJ2-7 . 18 . TRBV27 CASSRGGRILNSTYEQYF TGTGCCAGCAGTAGGGGGGGACGAATCCTCAACTCGACTTACGAGCAGTACTTC
TRBJ2-1 TRBD2 15 . TRBV2 CASSGLAGGYNEQFF TGTGCCAGCAGTGGACTAGCGGGAGGGTACAATGAGCAGTTCTTC
TRBJ2-7 . 13 . TRBV29-1 CSGQTGSSYEQYF TGCAGCGGCCAGACAGGCAGCTCCTACGAGCAGTACTTC
TRBJ2-3 . 14 . TRBV2 CASSVRAGTDTQYF TGTGCCAGCAGTGTGAGGGCTGGCACAGATACGCAGTATTTT